This T cell receptor beta chain comes out of a study of blood T cell repertoires in COVID-19. Study background: Spain, Italy and the United States supplied samples that represented acute and convalescent COVID-19. PBMCs, B-cell-depleted T cells, or T cells were the source of the cDNA or gDNA that made up the material.

The CDR3 contains 15 residues. V was shortened by 3 bases and J by 0 bases, with 9 bases between the two germline ends. Per the germline V gene, CDR1 is SGHTA and CDR2 is FQGTGA. In the authors' workflow: Amplification from reference gene primers served as the basis for estimated nucleated cell counts. The repertoire was sequenced with immunoSEQ multiplex PCR; TCRdb's copy has only in-frame clones and lacks some. The DNA was the basis for D and trimming; V, J and clone size are from that table. The table records around 200,000 clones, roughly 80% of them present only once. The chain carries TRBV7-3 and TRBJ2-1, with D unclear. This receptor was taken from a middle-aged woman with acute or convalescent COVID-19. The source material was peripheral blood. The CDR3 loop reads CASSLNTNSYNEQFF. In nucleotides, the CDR3 is TGTGCCAGCAGCTTGAACACAAACTCCTACAATGAGCAGTTCTTC.